The 25 T cell receptor beta chains listed next were all sequenced from one sample in a study of CD8 T cells in ankylosing spondylitis. Findings of the study overall: Blood from ankylosing spondylitis patients appeared to carry a characteristic roughly eight-variant TCR beta motif.

These receptors' antigens are unknown. TCRdb fed the 5' RACE reads into MiXCR, producing one record per CDR3 protein. Of under 850,000 distinct CDR3 sequences detected, roughly 20% appear once; the ten largest clones hold over 15%. Material: blood, either unsorted or a sorted T cell fraction (not recorded which). All receptors derive from a male donor with ankylosing spondylitis.

V usage is TRBV12-3 or TRBV12-4 and J usage is TRBJ2-3; 8 nucleotides align to TRBD1. Trimming cost V 1 base and J 2 bases; bases outside gene matches: 5. This CDR3 comprises 16 residues. The CDR3 DNA sequence: TGTGCCAGCAGTTTAGTGGGGACAGGACCCACAGATACGCAGTATTTT. Its protein product is CASSLVGTGPTDTQYF.

This clonotype has a handful of counts. The V gene is TRBV14, the J gene TRBJ2-4, with TRBD2 matching 7 bases. Per germline, CDR1 SGHDN and CDR2 FVKESK. CDR3 length equals 15 residues. V shed 1 base and J 6 bases; nucleotides not matched to a gene: 6. CDR3 sequence reads: CASSQVWGGGNIQYF. CDR3 DNA: TGTGCCAGCAGCCAAGTATGGGGCGGGGGAAACATTCAGTACTTC.

This clonotype was recorded a few times. This sequence joins TRBV27 and TRBJ2-1; either TRBD1 or TRBD2 may fit D (5 bases each). Trimming pared 6 bases from V and 4 bases from J, leaving 16 bases between. The germline gives CDR1 MNHEY, CDR2 SMNVEV (reference sequence). CDR3 length equals 15 residues. The CDR3 sequence: CASSPFGTVYNEQFF. As DNA, the CDR3 is TGTGCCAGCAGCCCGTTTGGGACGGTGTACAATGAGCAGTTCTTC.

The CDR3 here is CASSLAGQGLPYEQYF. CDR3 nucleotide sequence: TGTGCCAGCAGCTTAGCTGGACAGGGGTTACCCTACGAGCAGTACTTC. This chain uses TRBV7-8 with TRBJ2-7; 9 bases map to TRBD1. From germline, CDR1 is SGHVS and CDR2 FQNEAQ. This CDR3 has 16 residues. The trim removed 0 bases at V and 2 bases at J, leaving 5 bases unmatched.

The chain uses TRBV15 and TRBJ2-1; tentative D call: TRBD1 (5 bases). The CDR3 loop spans 14 amino acids. Trimming removed 8 bases from V and 4 bases from J, with 15 bases in between. CDR1 and CDR2 from the germline V gene are LNHNV and YYDKDF (reference sequence). CDR3 residues: CATEKRGSYNEQFF. CDR3 bases: TGTGCCACCGAGAAAAGGGGCTCTTACAATGAGCAGTTCTTC.

This clonotype was counted a few times. The chain has TRBV5-1 and TRBJ2-3, with D possibly being TRBD2 (6 bases). Per germline, CDR1 SGHRS and CDR2 YFSETQ. This CDR3 contains 15 residues. Trimming shortened V by 1 base and J by 0 bases, and 9 bases separated the two germline ends. CDR3 sequence: CASSLYRGSTDTQYF. For the CDR3, the DNA is TGCGCCAGCAGCTTGTACCGGGGGAGCACAGATACGCAGTATTTT.

DNA of the CDR3: TGCGCCAGCAGCTTATCAGGGTCGGAGACCCAGTACTTC. It yields the protein CASSLSGSETQYF. The chain uses TRBV5-1 and TRBJ2-5, with D tentatively TRBD1 (5 bases). The CDR3 is made up of 13 amino acids. The V end lost 2 bases, the J end lost 5 bases, and 10 bases lay between the germline ends. Germline V gene lookup returns CDR1 SGHRS and CDR2 YFSETQ.

This chain joins TRBV15 and TRBJ2-7; D tentatively fits TRBD1 or TRBD2 (6 bases each). The germline V and J ends were trimmed by 1 base and 10 bases, with 14 bases remaining between them. The V gene's germline CDR1 is LNHNV and CDR2 YYDKDF (reference sequence). The CDR3 contains 13 residues. CDR3 loop: CATSRARDMPQYF. Written as DNA, the CDR3 is TGTGCCACCAGCAGAGCGCGGGACATGCCACAGTACTTC.

This chain uses TRBV12-3 or TRBV12-4 with TRBJ2-3, with a tentative D call TRBD1 (5 bases). Trimming pared 5 bases from V and 1 base from J, leaving 13 bases between. The length of the CDR3 is 15 residues. The CDR3: CASSPGFVGTDTQYF. Here the CDR3 DNA reads TGTGCCAGCAGTCCAGGGTTCGTGGGCACAGATACGCAGTATTTT.

This chain uses TRBV12-3 or TRBV12-4 with TRBJ2-4, with D perhaps TRBD1 (6 bases). CDR3 length equals 15 residues. V was cut by 5 bases and J by 6 bases, with 17 bases left in between. CDR3 coding DNA: TGTGCCAGCAGTCTAGGGGGTACAGGTTCAAACATTCAGTACTTC. It translates to CASSLGGTGSNIQYF.

This clonotype was seen a handful of times. The gene calls are TRBV29-1 and TRBJ1-5; D is ambiguous. Per germline, CDR1 SQVTM and CDR2 ANQGSEA. The CDR3 consists of 13 residues. Trimming stripped 4 bases from V and 6 bases from J, with 13 bases between. The CDR3 reads CSVVAVEGQPQHF. The CDR3, as DNA: TGCAGCGTTGTGGCGGTGGAGGGTCAGCCCCAGCATTTT. The whole variable domain, filled in from reference TRBV29-1 and TRBJ1-5, reads SAVISQKPSRDICQRGTSLTIQCQVDSQVTMMFWYRQQPGQSLTLIATANQGSEATYESGFVIDKFPISRPNLTFSTLTVSNMSPEDSSIYLCSVVAVEGQPQHFGDGTRLSIL.

This rearrangement joins TRBV27 to TRBJ1-2; possibly TRBD1 for D (5 bases). The CDR3 has 15 residues. Germline V gene lookup returns CDR1 MNHEY and CDR2 SMNVEV (reference sequence). V lost 5 bases to trimming and J lost 7 bases, with 20 bases between them. CDR3 coding DNA: TGTGCCAGCAGTCCCCATTGGGACGCTCTTTCTGGCTACACCTTC. Protein product: CASSPHWDALSGYTF.

This clonotype was seen only a few times. The J gene is TRBJ1-4, the V gene TRBV12-3 or TRBV12-4; 10 bases map to TRBD1. Trimming removed 9 bases from V and 8 bases from J; junction bases left unmatched: 6. The CDR3 runs to 13 residues. The CDR3 region is CASQTGGFEKLFF. The DNA for the CDR3 is TGTGCCAGTCAGACAGGGGGCTTCGAAAAACTGTTTTTT.

V is TRBV10-3 and J is TRBJ2-1; 7 bases match TRBD2. The V gene's germline CDR1 is ENHRY and CDR2 SYGVKD. The CDR3 runs to 16 residues. Losses at the gene ends were 3 bases for V and 7 bases for J; bases not matched to a gene: 12. CDR3 DNA sequence: TGTGCCATCAGTGACCCAAGAAGTGGGGGGGATAATGAGCAGTTCTTC. Amino acid sequence: CAISDPRSGGDNEQFF.

The chain joins TRBV29-1 to TRBJ2-3, with D possibly TRBD1 on 6 matching bases. This CDR3 is 17 amino acids long. The ends were cut back, 5 bases at V and 0 bases at J, with 21 bases in the middle. Germline lookup yields CDR1 SQVTM and CDR2 ANQGSEA. CDR3: CSVCYPSGHASTDTQYF. The CDR3 DNA sequence: TGCAGCGTTTGTTACCCCTCGGGACACGCTAGCACAGATACGCAGTATTTT.

This clonotype was found once. The junction does not match germline at one end; this may be a read error. This chain links TRBV7-2 with TRBJ1-2; D unresolved. Germline V gives CDR1 SGHTA, CDR2 FQGNSA. This CDR3 region has 14 residues. The DNA of the CDR3 is TGTGCCAGCGGCTTATTACCTAGCCCGGAAGGCTACACCTTC. As protein: CASGLLPSPEGYTF.

This clonotype was counted many times. The chain couples TRBV12-3 or TRBV12-4 to TRBJ2-1; D possibly corresponds to TRBD2 (6 bases). The CDR3 sequence is 12 residues long. Deletions cut 6 bases from V and 16 bases from J, with 19 bases between. The DNA for the CDR3 is TGTGCCAGCAGCCCCCGGGGGTACGGGAGTTTCTTC. Translating it yields CASSPRGYGSFF.

The sample holds a few counts of this clonotype. This sequence joins TRBV9 and TRBJ1-1; no firm D call. The germline V and J ends were trimmed by 0 bases and 4 bases, with 13 bases remaining between them. Germline V lookup: CDR1 SGDLS, CDR2 YYNGEE. The CDR3 is 15 amino acids. This chain's CDR3 is CASSVEGLGSTEAFF. CDR3 coding DNA: TGTGCCAGCAGCGTAGAAGGGTTGGGGAGCACTGAAGCTTTCTTT.

This clonotype has more than one count but fewer than ten. J is TRBJ1-1 and V is TRBV6-1; 12 bases line up with TRBD1. Germline CDR1 reads MNHNS; CDR2 reads SASEGT. Germline trimming cut 6 bases from V and 3 bases from J; bases unmatched to any gene: 8. CDR3 length equals 16 residues. In DNA form, the CDR3 reads TGTGCCAGCAGACCACCGGGACAGGGGGCTTACACTGAAGCTTTCTTT. This sequence encodes CASRPPGQGAYTEAFF.

The rearrangement uses TRBV5-1 and TRBJ2-6, with D possibly matching TRBD1 (6 bases). The ends were cut back, 4 bases at V and 2 bases at J, with 13 bases in the middle. Germline V gene data show CDR1 as SGHRS and CDR2 as YFSETQ. CDR3 length: 16 residues. Here the CDR3 reads CASSLGTTTGANVLTF. The CDR3 coding sequence is TGCGCCAGCAGCCTCGGGACAACTACTGGGGCCAACGTCCTGACTTTC.

This clonotype turned up a few times. V is TRBV7-9 and J is TRBJ2-3; TRBD1 aligns across 9 bases. CDR1 is SEHNR, CDR2 FQNEAQ, per germline (reference sequence). This CDR3 has 16 amino acids. The junction had 11 bases not matched to a gene; V was cut back by 4 bases and J by 6 bases. Written as DNA, the CDR3 is TGTGCCAGCAGCTCCCTAGTCGGACAGGGGACGGATACGCAGTATTTT. Its translation is CASSSLVGQGTDTQYF.

The chain is built from TRBV7-9 and TRBJ2-7; D gene ambiguous. The CDR3 totals 13 residues. The V gene's germline CDR1 is SEHNR and CDR2 FQNEAQ (reference sequence). V was trimmed by 5 bases and J by 7 bases, leaving 15 bases between them. The CDR3 nucleotides are TGTGCCAGCAGCGCCTTACCCTCGGAGGAGCAGTACTTC. It specifies CASSALPSEEQYF.

The gene calls are TRBV21-1 and TRBJ2-1; the table's D call, TRBD2, has no DNA check behind it. TRBV21-1 is a listed pseudogene. CDR3 length equals 16 residues. The CDR3 protein is CASSTPPSSGDNEQFF. The CDR3 DNA sequence: TGTGCCAGCAGCACCCCCCCGTCTAGCGGAGACAATGAGCAGTTCTTC.

The gene calls are TRBV5-1 and TRBJ1-1; D might be TRBD1 (5 bases). CDR1 and CDR2 (germline): SGHRS, YFSETQ. The CDR3 consists of 15 residues. V was trimmed by 1 base and J by 4 bases, leaving 14 bases between them. The CDR3 region is CASSLIGQGGTEAFF. The CDR3 DNA sequence: TGCGCCAGCAGCTTGATCGGCCAGGGCGGCACTGAAGCTTTCTTT.

For the CDR3, the DNA is TGCGCCAGCAGCCAAGATCCTATCGGGGGGGTAGATGGCTACACCTTC. It translates to CASSQDPIGGVDGYTF. The V and J genes are TRBV4-3 and TRBJ1-2; D might be TRBD1 (5 bases). Trimming took off 0 bases at V and 6 bases at J, with 17 bases between the two ends. CDR1 and CDR2 (germline): LGHNA, YSLEER. The CDR3 contains 16 residues.